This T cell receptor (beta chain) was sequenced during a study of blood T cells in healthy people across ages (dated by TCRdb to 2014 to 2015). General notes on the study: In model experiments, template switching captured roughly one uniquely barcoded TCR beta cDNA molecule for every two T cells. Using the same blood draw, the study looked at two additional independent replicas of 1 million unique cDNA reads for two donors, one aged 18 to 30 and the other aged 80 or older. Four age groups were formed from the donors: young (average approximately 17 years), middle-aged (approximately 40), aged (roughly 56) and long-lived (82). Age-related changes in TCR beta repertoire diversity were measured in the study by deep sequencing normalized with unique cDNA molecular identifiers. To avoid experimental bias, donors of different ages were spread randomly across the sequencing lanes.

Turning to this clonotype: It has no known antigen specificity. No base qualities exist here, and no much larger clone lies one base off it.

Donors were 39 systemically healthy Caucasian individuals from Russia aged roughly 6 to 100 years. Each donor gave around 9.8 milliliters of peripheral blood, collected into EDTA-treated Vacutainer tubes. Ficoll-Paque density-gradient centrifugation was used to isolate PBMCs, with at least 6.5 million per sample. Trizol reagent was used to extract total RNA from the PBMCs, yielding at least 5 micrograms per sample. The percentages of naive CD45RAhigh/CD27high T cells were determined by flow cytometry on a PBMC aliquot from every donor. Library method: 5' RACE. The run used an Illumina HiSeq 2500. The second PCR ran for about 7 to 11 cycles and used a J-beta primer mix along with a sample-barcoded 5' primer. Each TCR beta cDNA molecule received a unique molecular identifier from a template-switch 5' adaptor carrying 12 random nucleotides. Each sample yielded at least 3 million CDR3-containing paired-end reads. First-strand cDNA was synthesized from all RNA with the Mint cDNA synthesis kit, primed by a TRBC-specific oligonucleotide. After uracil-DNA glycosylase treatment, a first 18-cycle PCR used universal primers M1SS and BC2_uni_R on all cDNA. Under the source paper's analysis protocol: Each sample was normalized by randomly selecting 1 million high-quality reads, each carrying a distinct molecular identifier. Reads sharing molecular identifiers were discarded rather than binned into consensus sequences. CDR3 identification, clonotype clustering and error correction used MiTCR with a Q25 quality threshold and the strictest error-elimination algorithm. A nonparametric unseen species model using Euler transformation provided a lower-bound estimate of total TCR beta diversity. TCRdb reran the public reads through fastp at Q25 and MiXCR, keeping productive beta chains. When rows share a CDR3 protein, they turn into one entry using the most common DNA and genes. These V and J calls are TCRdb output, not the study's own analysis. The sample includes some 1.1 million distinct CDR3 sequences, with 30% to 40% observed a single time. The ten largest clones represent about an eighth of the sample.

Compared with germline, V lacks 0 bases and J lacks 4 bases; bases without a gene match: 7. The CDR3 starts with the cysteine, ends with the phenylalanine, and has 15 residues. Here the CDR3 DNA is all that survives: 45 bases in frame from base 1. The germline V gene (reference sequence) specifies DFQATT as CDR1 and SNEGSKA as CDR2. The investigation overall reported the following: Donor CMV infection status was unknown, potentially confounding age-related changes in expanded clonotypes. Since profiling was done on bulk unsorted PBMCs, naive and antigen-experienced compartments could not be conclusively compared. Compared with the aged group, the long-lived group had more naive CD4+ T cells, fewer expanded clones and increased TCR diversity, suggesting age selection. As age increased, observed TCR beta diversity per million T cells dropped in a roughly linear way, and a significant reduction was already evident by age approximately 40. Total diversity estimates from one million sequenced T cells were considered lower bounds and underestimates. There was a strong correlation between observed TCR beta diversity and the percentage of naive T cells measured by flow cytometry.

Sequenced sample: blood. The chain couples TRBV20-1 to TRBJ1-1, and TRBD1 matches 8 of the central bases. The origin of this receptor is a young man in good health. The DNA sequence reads TGCAGTGCTAGAGATTCAGGGGGCCGTGGCACTGAAGCTTTCTTT. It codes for CSARDSGGRGTEAFF.